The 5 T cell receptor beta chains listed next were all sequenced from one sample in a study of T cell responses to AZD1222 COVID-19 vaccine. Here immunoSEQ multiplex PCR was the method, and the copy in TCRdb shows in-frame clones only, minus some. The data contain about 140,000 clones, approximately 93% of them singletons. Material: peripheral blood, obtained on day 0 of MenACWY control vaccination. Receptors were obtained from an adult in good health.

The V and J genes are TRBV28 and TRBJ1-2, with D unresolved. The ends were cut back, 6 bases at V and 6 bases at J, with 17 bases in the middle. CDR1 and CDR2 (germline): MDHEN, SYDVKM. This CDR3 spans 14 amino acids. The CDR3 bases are TGTGCCAGCAGGTTTACCCCGGCAGCACATGGCTACACCTTC. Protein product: CASRFTPAAHGYTF.

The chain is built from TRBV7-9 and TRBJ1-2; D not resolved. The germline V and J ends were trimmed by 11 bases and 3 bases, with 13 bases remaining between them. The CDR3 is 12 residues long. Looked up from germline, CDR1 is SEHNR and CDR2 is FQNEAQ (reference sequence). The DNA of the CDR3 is TGTGCCGTAAAAACAGTTGACTATGGCTACACCTTC. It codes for CAVKTVDYGYTF.

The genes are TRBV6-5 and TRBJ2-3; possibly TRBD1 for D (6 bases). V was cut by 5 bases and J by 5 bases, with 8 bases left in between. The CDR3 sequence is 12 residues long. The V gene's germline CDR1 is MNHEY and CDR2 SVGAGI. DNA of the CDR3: TGTGCCAGCAGTCCAGGGGTAGATACGCAGTATTTT. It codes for CASSPGVDTQYF.

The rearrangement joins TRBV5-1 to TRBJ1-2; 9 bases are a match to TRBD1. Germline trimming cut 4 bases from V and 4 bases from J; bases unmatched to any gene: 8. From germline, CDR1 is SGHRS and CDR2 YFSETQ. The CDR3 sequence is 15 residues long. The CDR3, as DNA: TGCGCCAGCAGCCAGGTAACAGGGGGCTCCTATGGCTACACCTTC. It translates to CASSQVTGGSYGYTF.

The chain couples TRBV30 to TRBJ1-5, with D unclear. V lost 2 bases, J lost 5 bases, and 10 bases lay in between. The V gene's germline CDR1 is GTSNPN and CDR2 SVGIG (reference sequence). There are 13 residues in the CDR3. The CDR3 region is CAWSRGHDQPQHF. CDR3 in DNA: TGTGCCTGGAGTAGAGGCCACGATCAGCCCCAGCATTTT. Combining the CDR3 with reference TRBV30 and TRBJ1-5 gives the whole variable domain SQTIHQWPATLVQPVGSPLSLECTVEGTSNPNLYWYRQAAGRGLQLLFYSVGIGQISSEVPQNLSASRPQDRQFILSSKKLLLSDSGFYLCAWSRGHDQPQHFGDGTRLSIL.